This entry describes one T cell receptor (beta chain). In germline, CDR1 is MGHDK, CDR2 SYGVNS. The CDR3 sequence is 11 residues long. Trimming removed 7 bases from V and 6 bases from J, with 10 bases in between. Seattle patient enrollment occurred during active infection, with longitudinal follow-up thereafter. The source of the sample is a study of blood T cell repertoires in COVID-19. For the study at large: T cells, B-cell-depleted T cells, or PBMCs provided the cDNA or gDNA that served as material.

In the original workflow: Reference gene primer amplification gave estimated nucleated cell counts. Only in-frame clones appear in the TCRdb table, and some are missing; sequencing was by immunoSEQ multiplex PCR. V and J calls and clone size are copied from that table; D and trimming were computed from the DNA. The profile shows hundreds of thousands of clones, almost 90% of them singletons. The sequenced sample was peripheral blood. This sequence originates from a woman between 25 and 40 years old with COVID-19, enrolled during active disease. The chain couples TRBV25-1 to TRBJ2-7; D gene ambiguous. The CDR3 spells CASTRSGEQYF. The CDR3 bases are TGTGCCAGCACCCGATCCGGCGAGCAGTACTTC.